These 32 T cell receptor beta chains were all obtained from the same sample, sequenced in a study of CD8+CD57+ T cells in acquired aplastic anemia. The template for TCR beta VDJ and CDR3 sequence profiling was genomic DNA. TCRdb ran MiXCR on the reads and lists one entry per CDR3 protein. This table has 200,000 or so distinct CDR3 sequences, around 65% appearing once. Sequences were obtained from sorted CD4+, CD8+, or CD8+CD57+ T cells (not recorded which) from PBMCs. The receptors originated from a human donor with severe aplastic anemia or a healthy control (not recorded which).

V and J are TRBV11-2 and TRBJ1-1; D is possibly TRBD1 (5 bases). The germline V gene encodes CDR1 SGHAT and CDR2 FQNNGV. This CDR3 contains 14 residues. With 1 base removed from V and 1 base from J, the gap between germline ends came to 7 bases. CDR3 in DNA: TGTGCCAGCAGCTTAGGGGGCAGGAACACTGAAGCTTTCTTT. Amino acids: CASSLGGRNTEAFF.

The chain couples TRBV7-9 to TRBJ1-1; D uncertain. This CDR3 has 17 residues. Between the trimmed V and J ends, which lost 3 bases and 0 bases, there was a span of 17 bases. CDR1 SEHNR and CDR2 FQNEAQ come from the germline V gene (reference sequence). For the CDR3, the DNA is TGTGCCAGCAGCTTGAGGGCAGAAACTTACATGAACACTGAAGCTTTCTTT. It is translated as CASSLRAETYMNTEAFF.

This sequence joins TRBV19 and TRBJ2-6, with 9 bases matching TRBD1. CDR1 and CDR2 (germline): LNHDA, SQIVND (reference sequence). This CDR3 comprises 15 residues. The V gene end was trimmed by 6 bases and the J gene end by 6 bases; junction bases not matched to a gene: 6. The CDR3 loop reads CASRTGGLQANVLTF. The CDR3 DNA follows: TGTGCCAGTAGGACAGGGGGGCTCCAGGCCAACGTCCTGACTTTC.

The DNA for the CDR3 is TGCGCCAGCAGCTCGATGACAGGGGCGGGAGATACGCAGTATTTT. Translated: CASSSMTGAGDTQYF. The rearrangement links TRBV5-1 to TRBJ2-3; 8 bases align to TRBD1. J was trimmed by 5 bases and V by 3 bases; bases with no gene match: 8. Per germline, CDR1 SGHRS and CDR2 YFSETQ. This CDR3 has 15 residues.

The gene calls are TRBV20-1 and TRBJ2-3, with 9 bases that match TRBD2. The V gene's germline CDR1 is DFQATT and CDR2 SNEGSKA (reference sequence). The CDR3 extends over 14 amino acids. The J segment lost 2 bases and the V segment lost 7 bases, leaving 7 bases of the junction unmatched. CDR3 nucleotide sequence: TGCAGTGGGTCAGCGGGGGGACTCACAGATACGCAGTATTTT. This encodes CSGSAGGLTDTQYF.

Only a few counts were recorded for this clonotype. It may be a read error: a sequence one base away is much more abundant. The CDR3 carries no conserved terminal phenylalanine or tryptophan, so it likely arises from a read error. The V gene is TRBV10-3, the J gene TRBJ2-7; 7 nucleotides line up with TRBD1. The V gene's germline CDR1 is ENHRY and CDR2 SYGVKD. V trimming: 5 bases; J trimming: 1 base; junction bases outside the gene matches: 17. This CDR3 is 18 amino acids long. DNA for the CDR3: TGTGCCATCAGTCGGACCGGGACAGCTCCTAGGAGGTCCTACGAGCAGTACCTC. Its translation: CAISRTGTAPRRSYEQYL.

This chain uses TRBV10-2 with TRBJ2-1; no clear D. V dropped 10 bases and J dropped 6 bases, with 7 bases sitting between them. Germline V gene data show CDR1 as WSHSY and CDR2 as SAAADI. This CDR3 is built from 10 residues. The CDR3 protein is CAIPSNEQFF. DNA of the CDR3: TGCGCCATTCCGTCCAATGAGCAGTTCTTC.

CDR3 in amino acids: CAWNARGTGELFF. The CDR3 region has the DNA TGTGCCTGGAACGCAAGGGGCACCGGGGAGCTGTTTTTT. V and J are TRBV30 and TRBJ2-2; tentative D call: TRBD1 (5 bases). Germline V gene sequence: CDR1 GTSNPN, CDR2 SVGIG (reference sequence). Trimming removed 4 bases at V and 4 bases at J, with 10 bases between. This CDR3 contains 13 residues.

This clonotype has a single count. This rearrangement joins TRBV9 to TRBJ2-1; TRBD1 matches 9 bases. The CDR3 runs to 14 residues. Germline-derived CDR1 and CDR2 are SGDLS and YYNGEE. V shed 3 bases, J shed 8 bases, and the junction held 6 bases outside the gene matches. This CDR3 is CASSGWTGDDEQFF. The CDR3 bases are TGTGCCAGCAGCGGATGGACAGGGGACGATGAGCAGTTCTTC. The variable domain in full, with the rest retrieved from reference TRBV9 and TRBJ2-1, is DSGVTQTPKHLITATGQRVTLRCSPRSGDLSVYWYQQSLDQGLQFLIQYYNGEERAKGNILERFSAQQFPDLHSELNLSSLELGDSALYFCASSGWTGDDEQFFGPGTRLTVL.

The J gene is TRBJ2-2, the V gene TRBV19; D tentatively fits TRBD1 or TRBD2 (5 bases each). Deletions cut 5 bases from V and 7 bases from J, with 14 bases between. This CDR3 spans 14 amino acids. Germline assignment: CDR1 LNHDA and CDR2 SQIVND (reference sequence). The chain's CDR3 is CASSPQGEVGELFF. The CDR3 DNA sequence: TGTGCCAGTAGTCCCCAGGGAGAGGTCGGGGAGCTGTTTTTT.

Only one count was recorded for this clonotype. The chain carries TRBV15 and TRBJ2-3; D remains unclear. The germline V and J ends were trimmed by 3 bases and 6 bases, with 10 bases remaining between them. The germline CDR1 and CDR2 sequences are LNHNV and YYDKDF (reference sequence). This CDR3 has 13 residues. CDR3 protein: CATSSRSGDTQYF. CDR3 nucleotide sequence: TGTGCCACCAGCAGTCGTAGTGGGGATACGCAGTATTTT. Drawing the rest from reference TRBV15 and TRBJ2-3, the complete variable domain is DAMVIQNPRYQVTQFGKPVTLSCSQTLNHNVMYWYQQKSSQAPKLLFHYYDKDFNNEADTPDNFQSRRPNTSFCFLDIRSPGLGDTAMYLCATSSRSGDTQYFGPGTRLTVL.

This clonotype has just a few counts. The chain combines TRBV15 with TRBJ2-1, with 11 bases lining up with TRBD2. The CDR3 contains 16 residues. Germline V gene lookup returns CDR1 LNHNV and CDR2 YYDKDF (reference sequence). V lost 0 bases to trimming and J lost 6 bases; unmatched junction nucleotides: 4. DNA of the CDR3: TGTGCCACCAGCAGAGATTGGACTAGCGGGTCCAATGAGCAGTTCTTC. Translation: CATSRDWTSGSNEQFF. The variable domain in full, with the rest retrieved from reference TRBV15 and TRBJ2-1, is DAMVIQNPRYQVTQFGKPVTLSCSQTLNHNVMYWYQQKSSQAPKLLFHYYDKDFNNEADTPDNFQSRRPNTSFCFLDIRSPGLGDTAMYLCATSRDWTSGSNEQFFGPGTRLTVL.

Ten or more counts support this clonotype. This CDR3 is CASSQDTRRATDTQYF. As DNA, the CDR3 is TGTGCCAGCAGTCAGGACACGAGGCGGGCCACAGATACGCAGTATTTT. The rearrangement links TRBV6-2 or TRBV6-3 to TRBJ2-3, with D perhaps given as TRBD1 or TRBD2 (5 bases each). V lost 5 bases, J lost 2 bases, and 17 bases lay in between. Germline CDR1 reads MNHEY; CDR2 reads SVGEGT. This CDR3 has 16 amino acids.

The rearrangement links TRBV9 to TRBJ2-1; D is tentatively TRBD1 or TRBD2 (7 bases each). Trimming pared 6 bases from V and 0 bases from J, leaving 13 bases between. Germline values: CDR1 SGDLS, CDR2 YYNGEE. The CDR3 consists of 15 residues. The chain's CDR3 is CASNQGGSSYNEQFF. The CDR3 nucleotides are TGTGCCAGCAACCAGGGGGGGTCCTCCTACAATGAGCAGTTCTTC.

About this clonotype: A much larger clone differs by one base, so this may be a read error. Here the CDR3 DNA reads TGCCGTGCTACTATGACAGGGGGCTATGGCTACACCTTC. It specifies CRATMTGGYGYTF. The chain couples TRBV20-1 to TRBJ1-2; 9 bases line up with TRBD1. The CDR3 extends over 13 amino acids. CDR1 is DFQATT and CDR2 is SNEGSKA in the germline V gene (reference sequence).

The rearrangement links TRBV20-1 to TRBJ1-4; D perhaps matches TRBD1 (5 bases). CDR1 and CDR2 (germline): DFQATT, SNEGSKA (reference sequence). The CDR3 totals 15 residues. V dropped 1 base and J dropped 2 bases, with 11 bases sitting between them. DNA for the CDR3: TGCAGTGCTAGAGGAAACGGGGCTACTAATGAAAAACTGTTTTTT. It yields the protein CSARGNGATNEKLFF.

J is TRBJ1-5 and V is TRBV24-1; 7 bases line up with TRBD1. This CDR3 is built from 12 residues. Germline V gene sequence: CDR1 KGHDR, CDR2 SFDVKD. V dropped 8 bases and J dropped 8; count of bases not matched to a gene: 5. Written as DNA, the CDR3 is TGTGCCACCAATCGACAGGGCGAGCCCCAGCATTTT. It yields the protein CATNRQGEPQHF.

About this clonotype: Relative to the germline gene, one junction end is altered; a read error may explain this. The chain combines TRBV5-1 with TRBJ2-3, with 9 positions matching TRBD2. CDR3 length: 16 residues. Germline CDR1 reads SGHRS; CDR2 reads YFSETQ. CDR3 residues: CASSPRWLAGPDTQYF. CDR3 DNA: TGTGCCAGCAGTCCCCGGTGGCTAGCGGGGCCAGATACGCAGTATTTT.

This sequence joins TRBV29-1 and TRBJ1-2; 9 bases are a match to TRBD1. Germline-derived CDR1 and CDR2 are SQVTM and ANQGSEA. V lost 7 bases to trimming and J lost 7 bases; unmatched junction nucleotides: 16. The CDR3 is 15 amino acids. CDR3 sequence reads: CSAPRTDRGSSGYTF. CDR3 nucleotides: TGCAGCGCCCCACGAACTGACAGGGGGTCTTCTGGCTACACCTTC.

This sequence joins TRBV10-3 and TRBJ2-1; TRBD2 aligns across 9 bases. From germline, CDR1 is ENHRY and CDR2 SYGVKD. This CDR3 has 17 residues. V shed 3 bases and J 5 bases; nucleotides not matched to a gene: 11. CDR3 coding DNA: TGTGCCATCAGTGATCGGGGTCGCGGGGGGGACAACAATGAGCAGTTCTTC. It codes for CAISDRGRGGDNNEQFF.

As DNA, the CDR3 is TGTGCCAGCACCGACCCCGCAACCGGACAGGGGAGCGAAAAACTGTTTTTT. It translates to CASTDPATGQGSEKLFF. The chain joins TRBV2 to TRBJ1-4; 9 bases are a match to TRBD1. CDR3 size: 17 residues. Germline V lookup: CDR1 SNHLY, CDR2 FYNNEI. The V and J ends lost 7 bases and 8 bases, in that order; junction bases with no gene match: 17.

The V call is TRBV4-2, the J call TRBJ2-7; 13 bases match TRBD2. From germline, CDR1 is LGHNA and CDR2 YNFKEQ. The length of the CDR3 is 17 residues. V was clipped by 2 bases and J by 5 bases; unmatched bases: 9. The CDR3: CASSQSETSGGINEQYF. CDR3 DNA: TGTGCCAGCAGCCAATCCGAGACTAGCGGGGGGATAAACGAGCAGTACTTC.

In its sample, this clonotype was seen many times. The gene calls are TRBV6-1 and TRBJ1-6, with TRBD1 identical over 7 bases. The CDR3 has 16 residues. Germline V gene lookup returns CDR1 MNHNS and CDR2 SASEGT. The ends lost 6 bases at V and 6 bases at J; junction bases unmatched: 11. CDR3 in DNA: TGTGCCAGCAGCCTTAGTATGGGACAGCCTAATTCACCCCTCCACTTT. Encoded protein: CASSLSMGQPNSPLHF.

J is TRBJ1-5 and V is TRBV2, with 7 nucleotides matching TRBD1. V shed 7 bases, J shed 3 bases, and the junction held 9 bases outside the gene matches. Germline CDR1 SNHLY, CDR2 FYNNEI. This CDR3 is 15 amino acids long. As DNA, the CDR3 is TGTGCCAGCACCGGGGTCAGGGGGTACAATCAGCCCCAGCATTTT. Translating it yields CASTGVRGYNQPQHF.

The rearrangement joins TRBV20-1 to TRBJ2-7; possible D gene TRBD1, 5 bases. Per germline, CDR1 DFQATT and CDR2 SNEGSKA (reference sequence). V shed 3 bases and J shed 3 bases, with 6 bases lying between them. The CDR3 is 11 amino acids. CDR3 residues: CSASRVYEQYF. The CDR3 bases are TGCAGTGCTAGCAGGGTCTACGAGCAGTACTTC.

This clonotype was recorded at least ten times. The chain employs TRBV13 and TRBJ2-1, with D tentatively TRBD1 (6 bases). V was shortened by 0 bases and J by 4 bases, with 10 bases between the two germline ends. The CDR3 extends over 15 amino acids. In germline, CDR1 is PRHDT, CDR2 FYEKMQ (reference sequence). As DNA, the CDR3 is TGTGCCAGCAGCTTAGGACAGGGCCTATACAATGAGCAGTTCTTC. This translates into CASSLGQGLYNEQFF.

The J gene is TRBJ1-1, the V gene TRBV20-1; weak D call: TRBD1 (6 bases). This CDR3 has 15 amino acids. Trimming cost V 0 bases and J 1 base, with 12 bases left between them. Germline V gives CDR1 DFQATT, CDR2 SNEGSKA (reference sequence). The CDR3 region is CSARDRGTRNTEAFF. The DNA of the CDR3 is TGCAGTGCTAGAGATCGGGGGACAAGGAACACTGAAGCTTTCTTT.

The chain uses TRBV5-5 and TRBJ1-5; D gene uncertain. V lost 0 bases and J lost 0, with 4 bases in between. The CDR3 covers 14 residues. Per the germline V gene, CDR1 is SGHKS and CDR2 is YYEKEE (reference sequence). The CDR3 nucleotides are TGTGCCAGCAGCTTGGCTGATAGCAATCAGCCCCAGCATTTT. It is translated as CASSLADSNQPQHF.

The rearrangement uses TRBV6-6 and TRBJ1-1, with a possible D match to TRBD1 (5 bases). V lost 8 bases and J 0 bases, leaving 7 bases between the germline ends. Germline V gene lookup returns CDR1 MNHNY and CDR2 SVGAGI (reference sequence). This CDR3 contains 12 residues. CDR3 loop: CASQGLNTEAFF. Here the CDR3 DNA reads TGTGCCAGCCAGGGCCTGAACACTGAAGCTTTCTTT.

This clonotype came up many times. CDR3 bases: TGTGCCAGCAGCGAGAACCTCGGCTACACCTTC. Residues: CASSENLGYTF. The V gene is TRBV6-1, the J gene TRBJ1-2; D gene unclear. The length of the CDR3 is 11 residues. V was cut by 6 bases and J by 8 bases, with 10 bases left in between. The germline V gene encodes CDR1 MNHNS and CDR2 SASEGT.

This clonotype was recorded at least ten times. The chain carries TRBV15 and TRBJ2-7; 7 bases are a match to TRBD2. The germline V gene encodes CDR1 LNHNV and CDR2 YYDKDF (reference sequence). The CDR3 consists of 14 residues. V shed 5 bases, J shed 5 bases, and the junction held 9 bases outside the gene matches. The CDR3 protein is CATSGSVGGDEQYF. CDR3 DNA sequence: TGTGCCACCAGCGGATCAGTGGGGGGGGACGAGCAGTACTTC.

The sample holds many counts of this clonotype. This chain joins TRBV7-9 and TRBJ2-1; D not resolved. The CDR3 covers 11 residues. Germline values: CDR1 SEHNR, CDR2 FQNEAQ (reference sequence). Between the trimmed V and J ends, which lost 6 bases and 9 bases, there was a span of 9 bases. The CDR3 spells CASRNPVEQFF. DNA of the CDR3: TGTGCCAGCAGGAATCCAGTTGAGCAGTTCTTC.